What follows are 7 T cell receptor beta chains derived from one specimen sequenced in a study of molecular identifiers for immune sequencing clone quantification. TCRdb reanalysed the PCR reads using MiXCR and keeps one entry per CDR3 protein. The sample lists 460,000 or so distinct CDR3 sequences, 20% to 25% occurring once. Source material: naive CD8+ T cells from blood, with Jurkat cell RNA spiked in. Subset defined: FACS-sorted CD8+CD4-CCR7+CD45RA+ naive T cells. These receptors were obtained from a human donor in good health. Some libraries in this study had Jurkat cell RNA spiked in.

CDR3 protein: CASCKYKPTNEKLFF. For the CDR3, the DNA is TGCGCCAGCTGCAAATACAAACCAACTAATGAAAAACTGTTTTTT. The V and J genes are TRBV5-1 and TRBJ1-4; unclear D gene. The CDR3 totals 15 residues. Germline CDR1 SGHRS, CDR2 YFSETQ. Trimming stripped 7 bases from V and 0 bases from J, with 13 bases between.

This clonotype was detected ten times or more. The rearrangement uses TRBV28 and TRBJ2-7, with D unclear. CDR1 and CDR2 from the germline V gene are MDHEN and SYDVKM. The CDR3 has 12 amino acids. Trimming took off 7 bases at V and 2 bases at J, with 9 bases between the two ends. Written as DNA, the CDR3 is TGTGCCAGCACCCACGGAGCCTACGAGCAGTACTTC. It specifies CASTHGAYEQYF.

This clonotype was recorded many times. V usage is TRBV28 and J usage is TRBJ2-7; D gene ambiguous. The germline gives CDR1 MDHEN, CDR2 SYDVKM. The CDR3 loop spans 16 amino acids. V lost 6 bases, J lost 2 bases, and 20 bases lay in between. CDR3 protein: CASSQPRAQHTYEQYF. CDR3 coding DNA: TGTGCCAGCAGCCAACCTCGGGCCCAACACACCTACGAGCAGTACTTC. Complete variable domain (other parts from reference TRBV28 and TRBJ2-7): DVKVTQSSRYLVKRTGEKVFLECVQDMDHENMFWYRQDPGLGLRLIYFSYDVKMKEKGDIPEGYSVSREKKERFSLILESASTNQTSMYLCASSQPRAQHTYEQYFGPGTRLTVT.

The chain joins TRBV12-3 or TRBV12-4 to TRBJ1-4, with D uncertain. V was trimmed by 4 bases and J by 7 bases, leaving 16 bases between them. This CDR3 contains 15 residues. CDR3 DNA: TGTGCCAGCAGTTACCGGGCCCGGTCCAGTGAAAAACTGTTTTTT. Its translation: CASSYRARSSEKLFF.

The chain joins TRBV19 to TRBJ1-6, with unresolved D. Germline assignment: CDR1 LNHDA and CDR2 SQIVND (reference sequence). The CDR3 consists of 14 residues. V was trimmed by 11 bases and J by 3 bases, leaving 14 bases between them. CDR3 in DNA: TGTGCCTCAGGAGGGCTAAGCTATAATTCACCCCTCCACTTT. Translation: CASGGLSYNSPLHF.

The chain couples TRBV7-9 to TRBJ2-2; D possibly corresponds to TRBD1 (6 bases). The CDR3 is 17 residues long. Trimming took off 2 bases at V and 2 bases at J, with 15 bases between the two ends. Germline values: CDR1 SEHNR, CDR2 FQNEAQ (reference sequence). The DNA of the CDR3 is TGTGCCAGCAGCTTACCCTTCGAGGGACACAACACCGGGGAGCTGTTTTTT. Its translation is CASSLPFEGHNTGELFF. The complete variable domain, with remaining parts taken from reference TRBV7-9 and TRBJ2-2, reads DTGVSQNPRHKITKRGQNVTFRCDPISEHNRLYWYRQTLGQGPEFLTYFQNEAQLEKSRLLSDRFSAERPKGSFSTLEIQRTEQGDSAMYLCASSLPFEGHNTGELFFGEGSRLTVL.

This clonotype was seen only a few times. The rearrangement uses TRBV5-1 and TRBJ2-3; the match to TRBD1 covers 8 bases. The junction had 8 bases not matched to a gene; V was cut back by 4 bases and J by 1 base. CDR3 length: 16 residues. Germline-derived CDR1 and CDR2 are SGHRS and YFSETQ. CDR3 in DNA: TGCGCCAGCAGCCCATGGGACAGGTCGGGCACAGATACGCAGTATTTT. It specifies CASSPWDRSGTDTQYF.